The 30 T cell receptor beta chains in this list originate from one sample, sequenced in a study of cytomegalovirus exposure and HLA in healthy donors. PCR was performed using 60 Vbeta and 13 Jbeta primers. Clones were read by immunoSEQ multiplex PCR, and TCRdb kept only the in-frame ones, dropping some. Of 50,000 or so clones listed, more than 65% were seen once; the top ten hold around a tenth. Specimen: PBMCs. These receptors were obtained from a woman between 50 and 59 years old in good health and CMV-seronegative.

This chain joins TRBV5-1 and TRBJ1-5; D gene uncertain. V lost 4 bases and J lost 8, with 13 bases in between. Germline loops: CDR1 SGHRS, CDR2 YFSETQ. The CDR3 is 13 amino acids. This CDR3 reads CASSLDPRKPQHF. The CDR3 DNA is TGCGCCAGCAGCCTGGACCCTAGGAAGCCCCAGCATTTT.

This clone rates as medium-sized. As DNA, the CDR3 is TGTGCCAGTAGTACGGGACTAGCGGGAGATGAGCAGTTCTTC. It codes for CASSTGLAGDEQFF. The V and J genes are TRBV19 and TRBJ2-1; 14 nucleotides align to TRBD2. The V and J ends lost 4 bases and 8 bases, in that order; junction bases with no gene match: 1. Germline-derived CDR1 and CDR2 are LNHDA and SQIVND (reference sequence). The CDR3 runs 14 residues.

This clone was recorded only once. CDR3 amino acids: CASSFRPSGGSNTIYF. DNA for the CDR3: TGCGCCAGCAGCTTCCGACCCTCTGGGGGCTCTAACACCATATATTTT. The rearrangement joins TRBV5-1 to TRBJ1-3, with D possibly being TRBD1 (6 bases). Germline V CDR1 and CDR2: SGHRS, YFSETQ. CDR3 length: 16 residues. Trimming stripped 2 bases from V and 7 bases from J, with 19 bases between.

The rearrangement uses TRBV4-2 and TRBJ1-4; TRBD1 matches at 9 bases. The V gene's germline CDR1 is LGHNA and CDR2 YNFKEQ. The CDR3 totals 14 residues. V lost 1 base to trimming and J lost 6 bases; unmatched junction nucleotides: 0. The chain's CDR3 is CASSQGQGDEKLFF. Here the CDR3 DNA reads TGTGCCAGCAGCCAAGGACAGGGGGATGAAAAACTGTTTTTT.

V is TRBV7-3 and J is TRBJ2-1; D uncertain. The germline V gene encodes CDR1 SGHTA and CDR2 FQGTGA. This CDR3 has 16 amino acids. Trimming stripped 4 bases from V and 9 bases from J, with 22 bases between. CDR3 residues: CASSSPGDSIVSEQFF. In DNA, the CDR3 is TGTGCCAGCAGCTCCCCCGGTGATAGCATAGTGAGTGAGCAGTTCTTC.

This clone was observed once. This chain's CDR3 is CAWSYPAVGETQYF. The CDR3 DNA reads as TGTGCCTGGAGTTACCCCGCGGTTGGGGAGACCCAGTACTTC. The J gene is TRBJ2-5, the V gene TRBV30; D not certain. The V and J ends lost 2 bases and 5 bases respectively, with 15 bases between them. Germline CDR1 and CDR2: GTSNPN and SVGIG (reference sequence). The CDR3 length is 14 residues.

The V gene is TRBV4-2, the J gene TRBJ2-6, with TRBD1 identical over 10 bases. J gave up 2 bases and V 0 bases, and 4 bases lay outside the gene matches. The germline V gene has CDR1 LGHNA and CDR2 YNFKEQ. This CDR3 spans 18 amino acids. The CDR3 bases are TGTGCCAGCAGCCAAGAATCAGGACAGGGGGCTGGGGCCAACGTCCTGACTTTC. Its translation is CASSQESGQGAGANVLTF.

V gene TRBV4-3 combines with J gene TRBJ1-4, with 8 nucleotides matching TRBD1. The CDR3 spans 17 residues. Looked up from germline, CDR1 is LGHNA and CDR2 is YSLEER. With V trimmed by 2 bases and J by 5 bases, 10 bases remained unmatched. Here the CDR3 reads CASSQTPGTGGNEKLFF. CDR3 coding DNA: TGCGCCAGCAGCCAAACCCCTGGGACAGGAGGGAATGAAAAACTGTTTTTT.

The CDR3 region is CATSRDRAPLTEAFF. The CDR3 coding sequence is TGTGCCACCAGCAGAGATCGCGCACCACTTACTGAAGCTTTCTTT. The rearrangement uses TRBV15 and TRBJ1-1, with no clear D. V lost 0 bases to trimming and J lost 5 bases, with 13 bases between them. This CDR3 region has 15 residues. Per germline, CDR1 LNHNV and CDR2 YYDKDF (reference sequence).

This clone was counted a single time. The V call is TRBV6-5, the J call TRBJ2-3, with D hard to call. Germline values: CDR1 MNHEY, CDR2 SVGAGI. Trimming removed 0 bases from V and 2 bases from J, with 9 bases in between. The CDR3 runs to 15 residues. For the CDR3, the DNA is TGTGCCAGCAGTTACTCGACACAACACACAGATACGCAGTATTTT. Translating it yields CASSYSTQHTDTQYF.

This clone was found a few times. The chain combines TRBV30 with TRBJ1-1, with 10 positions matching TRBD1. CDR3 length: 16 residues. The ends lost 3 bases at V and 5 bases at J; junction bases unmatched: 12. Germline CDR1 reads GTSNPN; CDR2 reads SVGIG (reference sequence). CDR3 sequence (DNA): TGTGCCTGGAGCGCCGGGACAGGGGCGGAGAAGACTGAAGCTTTCTTT. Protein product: CAWSAGTGAEKTEAFF.

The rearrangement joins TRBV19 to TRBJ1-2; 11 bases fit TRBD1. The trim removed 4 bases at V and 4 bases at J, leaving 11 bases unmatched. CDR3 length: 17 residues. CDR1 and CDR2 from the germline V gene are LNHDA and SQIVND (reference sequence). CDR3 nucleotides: TGTGCCAGTAGTACCTGGACAGGGGGCGACGGGATCTATGGCTACACCTTC. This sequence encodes CASSTWTGGDGIYGYTF.

CDR3 DNA sequence: TGTGCCAGCAGTTTTGGACTAGCCGGCGAGCAGTTCTTC. Protein: CASSFGLAGEQFF. The chain links TRBV7-8 to TRBJ2-1; 8 nucleotides match TRBD2. This CDR3 region has 13 residues. The V and J ends lost 6 bases and 10 bases, in that order; junction bases with no gene match: 8. The germline V gene has CDR1 SGHVS and CDR2 FQNEAQ.

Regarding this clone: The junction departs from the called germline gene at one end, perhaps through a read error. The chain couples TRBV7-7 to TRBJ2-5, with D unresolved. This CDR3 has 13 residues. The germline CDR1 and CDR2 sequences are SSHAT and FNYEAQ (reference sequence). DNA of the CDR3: TGTGCTAGCAGCTTAAACGCGCAAGAGACCCAGTACTTC. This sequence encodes CASSLNAQETQYF.

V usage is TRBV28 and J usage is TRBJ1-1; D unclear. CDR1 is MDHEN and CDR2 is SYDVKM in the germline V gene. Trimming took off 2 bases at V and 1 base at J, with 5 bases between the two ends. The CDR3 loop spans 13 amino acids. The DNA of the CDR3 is TGTGCCAGCAGTTTAGTACAGAACACTGAAGCTTTCTTT. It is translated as CASSLVQNTEAFF.

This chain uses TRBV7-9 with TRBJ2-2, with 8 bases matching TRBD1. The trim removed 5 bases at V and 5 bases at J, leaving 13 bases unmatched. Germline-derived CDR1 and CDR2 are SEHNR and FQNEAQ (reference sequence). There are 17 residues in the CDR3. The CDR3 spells CASSPGAGTGLTGELFF. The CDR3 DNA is TGTGCCAGCAGCCCCGGTGCCGGGACAGGTTTGACCGGGGAGCTGTTTTTT. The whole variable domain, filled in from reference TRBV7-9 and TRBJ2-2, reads DTGVSQNPRHKITKRGQNVTFRCDPISEHNRLYWYRQTLGQGPEFLTYFQNEAQLEKSRLLSDRFSAERPKGSFSTLEIQRTEQGDSAMYLCASSPGAGTGLTGELFFGEGSRLTVL.

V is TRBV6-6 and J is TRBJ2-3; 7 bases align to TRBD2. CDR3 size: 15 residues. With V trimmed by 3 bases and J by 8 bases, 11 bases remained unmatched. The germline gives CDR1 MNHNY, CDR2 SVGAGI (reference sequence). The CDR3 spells CASSYAGEREATQYF. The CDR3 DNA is TGTGCCAGCAGTTATGCGGGGGAGCGTGAGGCTACGCAGTATTTT.

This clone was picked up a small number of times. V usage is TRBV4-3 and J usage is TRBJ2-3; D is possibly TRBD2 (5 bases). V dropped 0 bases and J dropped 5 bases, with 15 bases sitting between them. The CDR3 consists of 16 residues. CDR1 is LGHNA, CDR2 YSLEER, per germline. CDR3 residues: CASSQDTPWTGDTQYF. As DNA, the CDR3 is TGCGCCAGCAGCCAAGATACCCCATGGACTGGAGATACGCAGTATTTT.

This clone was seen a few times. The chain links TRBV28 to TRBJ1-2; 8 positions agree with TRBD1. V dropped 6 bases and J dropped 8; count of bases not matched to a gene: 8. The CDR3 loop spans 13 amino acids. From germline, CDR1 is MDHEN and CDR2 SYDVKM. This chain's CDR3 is CASSSGTGPGYTF. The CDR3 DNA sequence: TGTGCCAGCAGCTCCGGGACAGGACCCGGCTACACCTTC.

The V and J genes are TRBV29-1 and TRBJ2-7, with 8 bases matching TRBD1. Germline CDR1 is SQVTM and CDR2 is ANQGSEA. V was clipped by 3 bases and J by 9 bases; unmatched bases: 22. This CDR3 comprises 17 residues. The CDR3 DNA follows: TGCAGCGTTGATCTTATACCCACCGGGACAGGTGTACGAGGGCAGTACTTC. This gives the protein CSVDLIPTGTGVRGQYF.

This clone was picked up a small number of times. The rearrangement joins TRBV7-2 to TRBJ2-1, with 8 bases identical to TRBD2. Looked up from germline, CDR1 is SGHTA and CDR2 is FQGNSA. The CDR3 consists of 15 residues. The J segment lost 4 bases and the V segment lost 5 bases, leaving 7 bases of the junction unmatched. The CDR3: CASSPASGRYNEQFF. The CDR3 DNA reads TGTGCCAGCAGCCCAGCTAGCGGGCGATACAATGAGCAGTTCTTC.

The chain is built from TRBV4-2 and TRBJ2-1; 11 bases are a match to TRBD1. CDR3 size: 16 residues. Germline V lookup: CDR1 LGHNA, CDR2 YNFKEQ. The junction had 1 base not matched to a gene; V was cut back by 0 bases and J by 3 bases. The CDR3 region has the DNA TGTGCCAGCAGCCAAGAAGGGACAGGGGGCTACAATGAGCAGTTCTTC. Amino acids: CASSQEGTGGYNEQFF.

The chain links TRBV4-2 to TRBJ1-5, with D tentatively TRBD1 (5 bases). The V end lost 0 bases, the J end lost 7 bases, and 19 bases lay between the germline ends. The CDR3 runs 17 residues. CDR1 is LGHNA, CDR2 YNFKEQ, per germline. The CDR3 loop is CASSQDLRSGGYQPQHF. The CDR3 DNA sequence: TGTGCCAGCAGCCAAGATTTGAGATCGGGGGGGTACCAGCCCCAGCATTTT.

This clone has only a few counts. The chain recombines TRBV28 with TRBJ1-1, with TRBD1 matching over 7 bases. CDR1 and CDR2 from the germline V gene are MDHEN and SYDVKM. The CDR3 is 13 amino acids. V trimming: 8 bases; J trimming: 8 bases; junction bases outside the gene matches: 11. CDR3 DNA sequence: TGTGCCAGCGTTAGACAGGGACGGGGGGAAGCTTTCTTT. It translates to CASVRQGRGEAFF.

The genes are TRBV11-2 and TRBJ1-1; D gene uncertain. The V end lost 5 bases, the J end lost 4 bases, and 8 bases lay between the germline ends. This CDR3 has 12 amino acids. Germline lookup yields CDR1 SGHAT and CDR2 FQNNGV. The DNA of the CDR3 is TGTGCCAGCAGCACCACGGGCACTGAAGCTTTCTTT. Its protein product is CASSTTGTEAFF.

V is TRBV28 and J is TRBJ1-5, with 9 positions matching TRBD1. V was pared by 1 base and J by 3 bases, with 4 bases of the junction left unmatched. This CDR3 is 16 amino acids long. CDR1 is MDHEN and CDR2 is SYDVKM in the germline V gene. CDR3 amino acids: CASSLSRQGVNQPQHF. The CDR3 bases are TGTGCCAGCAGTTTATCGAGACAGGGGGTCAATCAGCCCCAGCATTTT.

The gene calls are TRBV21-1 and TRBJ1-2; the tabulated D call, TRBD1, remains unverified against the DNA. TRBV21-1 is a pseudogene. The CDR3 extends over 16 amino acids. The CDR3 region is CASTWTGDVHNYGYTF. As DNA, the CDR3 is TGTGCCAGTACTTGGACAGGGGACGTCCACAACTATGGCTACACCTTC.

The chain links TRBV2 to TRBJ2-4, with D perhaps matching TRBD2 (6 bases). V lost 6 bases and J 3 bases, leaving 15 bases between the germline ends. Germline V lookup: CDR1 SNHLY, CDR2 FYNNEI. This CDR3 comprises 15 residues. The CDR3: CASSPWGVGKNIQYF. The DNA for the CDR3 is TGTGCCAGCAGCCCCTGGGGGGTAGGCAAAAACATTCAGTACTTC.

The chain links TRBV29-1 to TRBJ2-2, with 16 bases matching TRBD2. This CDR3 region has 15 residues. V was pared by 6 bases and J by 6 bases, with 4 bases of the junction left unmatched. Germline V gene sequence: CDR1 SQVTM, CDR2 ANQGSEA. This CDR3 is CSVEGLAGGPGELFF. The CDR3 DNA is TGCAGCGTCGAGGGACTAGCGGGGGGGCCCGGGGAGCTGTTTTTT.

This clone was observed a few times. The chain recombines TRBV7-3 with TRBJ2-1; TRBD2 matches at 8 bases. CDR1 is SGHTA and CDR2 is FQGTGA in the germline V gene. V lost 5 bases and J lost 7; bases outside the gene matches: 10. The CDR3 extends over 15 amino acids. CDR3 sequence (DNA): TGTGCCAGCAGCCCGGGAGCGGGAGTAGGTAATGAGCAGTTCTTC. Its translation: CASSPGAGVGNEQFF.